This T cell receptor beta chain emerged from a study of T-cell memory formation after mild COVID-19. Whole-study results and caveats: Day 15 to 85 contractors were CD4/CD8 balanced; later expanders leaned CD4+.

MiXCR, applied by TCRdb to the 5' RACE reads, yields one record per CDR3 protein. The sample holds 200,000 to 300,000 distinct CDR3 sequences, 15% seen once. The CDR3 runs to 15 residues. CDR1 and CDR2 from the germline V gene are SGHNT and YYREEE (reference sequence). The V and J ends lost 1 base and 4 bases respectively, with 13 bases between them. This clonotype was counted ten times or more. The target antigen is unknown. Source material: PBMCs or a T cell subset sorted from them (not recorded which). The receptor was derived from an adult woman who had mild COVID-19 (a few samples of this study predate the infection). Cell type and time point are not known. This chain links TRBV5-4 with TRBJ2-3, with D possibly called TRBD1 or TRBD2 (5 bases each). CDR3 protein: CASSLSPGSPDTQYF. CDR3 DNA: TGTGCCAGCAGCTTGTCACCAGGGAGTCCAGATACGCAGTATTTT.